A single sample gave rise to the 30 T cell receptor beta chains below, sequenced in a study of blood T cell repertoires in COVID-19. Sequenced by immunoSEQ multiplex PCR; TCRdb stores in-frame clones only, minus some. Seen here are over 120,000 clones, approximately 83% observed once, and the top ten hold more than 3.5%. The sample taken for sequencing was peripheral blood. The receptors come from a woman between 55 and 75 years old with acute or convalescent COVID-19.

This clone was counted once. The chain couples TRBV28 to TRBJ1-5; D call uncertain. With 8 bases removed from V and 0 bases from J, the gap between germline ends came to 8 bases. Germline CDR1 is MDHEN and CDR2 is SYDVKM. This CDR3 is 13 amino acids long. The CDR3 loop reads CASHSDSNQPQHF. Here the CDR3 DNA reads TGTGCCAGCCACAGTGATAGCAATCAGCCCCAGCATTTT.

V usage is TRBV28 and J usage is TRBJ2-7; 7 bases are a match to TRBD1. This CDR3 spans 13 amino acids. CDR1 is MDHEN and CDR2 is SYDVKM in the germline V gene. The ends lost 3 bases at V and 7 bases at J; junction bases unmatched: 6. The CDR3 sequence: CASSFEGAREQYF. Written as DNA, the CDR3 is TGTGCCAGCAGTTTCGAGGGGGCGCGGGAGCAGTACTTC.

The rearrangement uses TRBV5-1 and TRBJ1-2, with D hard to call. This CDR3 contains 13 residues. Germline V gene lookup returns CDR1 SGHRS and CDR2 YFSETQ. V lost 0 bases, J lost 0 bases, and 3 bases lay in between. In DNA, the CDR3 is TGCGCCAGCAGCTTGGGAGCTAACTATGGCTACACCTTC. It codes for CASSLGANYGYTF.

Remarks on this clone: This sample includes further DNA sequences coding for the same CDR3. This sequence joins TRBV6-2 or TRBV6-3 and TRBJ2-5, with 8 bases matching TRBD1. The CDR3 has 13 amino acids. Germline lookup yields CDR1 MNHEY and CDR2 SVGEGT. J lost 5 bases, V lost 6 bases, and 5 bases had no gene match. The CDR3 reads CASSRGLGETQYF. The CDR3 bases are TGTGCCAGCAGCAGGGGGCTTGGGGAGACCCAGTACTTC.

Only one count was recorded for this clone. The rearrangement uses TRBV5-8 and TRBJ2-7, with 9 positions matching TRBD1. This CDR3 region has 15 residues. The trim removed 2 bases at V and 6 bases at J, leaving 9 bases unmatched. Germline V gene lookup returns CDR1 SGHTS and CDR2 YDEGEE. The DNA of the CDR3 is TGTGCCAGCAGCTTTATGGACAGGGGATTTTCCGAGCAGTACTTC. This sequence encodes CASSFMDRGFSEQYF.

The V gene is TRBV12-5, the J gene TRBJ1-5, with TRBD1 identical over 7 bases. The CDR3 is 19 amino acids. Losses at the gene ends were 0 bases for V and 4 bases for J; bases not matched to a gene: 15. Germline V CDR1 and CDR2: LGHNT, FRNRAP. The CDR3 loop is CASGLVLGQPLHDNQPQHF. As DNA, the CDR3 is TGTGCTAGTGGTTTGGTACTGGGACAGCCCCTCCATGATAATCAGCCCCAGCATTTT. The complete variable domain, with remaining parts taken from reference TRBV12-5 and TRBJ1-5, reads DARVTQTPRHKVTEMGQEVTMRCQPILGHNTVFWYRQTMMQGLELLAYFRNRAPLDDSGMPKDRFSAEMPDATLATLKIQPSEPRDSAVYFCASGLVLGQPLHDNQPQHFGDGTRLSIL.

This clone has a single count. The CDR3 sequence is CASSYRDRGTYEQYF. The CDR3 DNA reads TGTGCCAGCAGTTACCGGGACAGGGGAACGTACGAGCAGTACTTC. This chain joins TRBV6-5 and TRBJ2-7, with 10 nucleotides matching TRBD1. The CDR3 extends over 15 amino acids. Germline CDR1 reads MNHEY; CDR2 reads SVGAGI. Trimming removed 2 bases from V and 4 bases from J; junction bases left unmatched: 5.

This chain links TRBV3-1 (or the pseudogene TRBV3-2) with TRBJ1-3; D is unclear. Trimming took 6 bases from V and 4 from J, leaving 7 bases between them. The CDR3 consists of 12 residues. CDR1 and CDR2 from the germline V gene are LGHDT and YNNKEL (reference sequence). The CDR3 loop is CASSYSGNTIYF. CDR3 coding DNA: TGTGCCAGCAGTTATTCCGGAAACACCATATATTTT.

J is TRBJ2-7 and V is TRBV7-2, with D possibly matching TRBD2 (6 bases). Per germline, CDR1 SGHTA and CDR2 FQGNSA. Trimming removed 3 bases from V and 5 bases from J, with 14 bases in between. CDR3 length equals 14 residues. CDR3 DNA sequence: TGTGCCAGCAGCTTTTACCACTCGGGGGACGAGCAGTACTTC. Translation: CASSFYHSGDEQYF.

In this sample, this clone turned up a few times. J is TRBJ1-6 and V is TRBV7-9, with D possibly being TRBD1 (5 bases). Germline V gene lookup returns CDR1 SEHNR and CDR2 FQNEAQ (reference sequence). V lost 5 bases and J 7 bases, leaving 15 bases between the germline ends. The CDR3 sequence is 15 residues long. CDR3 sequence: CASSQSGHGNSPLHF. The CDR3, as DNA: TGTGCCAGCAGCCAATCCGGACATGGCAATTCACCCCTCCACTTT.

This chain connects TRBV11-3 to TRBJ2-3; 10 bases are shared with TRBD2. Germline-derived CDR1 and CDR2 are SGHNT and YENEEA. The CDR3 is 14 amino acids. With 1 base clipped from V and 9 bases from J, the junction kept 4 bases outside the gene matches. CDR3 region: CASSLGLAGVTQYF. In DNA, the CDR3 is TGTGCCAGCAGCTTAGGGCTAGCGGGAGTCACGCAGTATTTT.

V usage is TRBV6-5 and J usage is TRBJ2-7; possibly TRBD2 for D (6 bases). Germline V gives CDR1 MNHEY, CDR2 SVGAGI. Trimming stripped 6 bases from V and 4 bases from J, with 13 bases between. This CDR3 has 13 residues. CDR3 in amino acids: CASRGSGQYEQYF. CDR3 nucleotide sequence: TGTGCCAGCAGGGGTAGCGGCCAATACGAGCAGTACTTC.

CDR3 coding DNA: TGTGCCACCACCTACCGTGATGGAGGACAGGGGTCAGGTGAGCAGTTCTTC. Translated, it gives CATTYRDGGQGSGEQFF. The rearrangement links TRBV24-1 to TRBJ2-1; 9 positions agree with TRBD1. The CDR3 is made up of 17 amino acids. Germline V gene sequence: CDR1 KGHDR, CDR2 SFDVKD. J gave up 9 bases and V 8 bases, and 19 bases lay outside the gene matches.

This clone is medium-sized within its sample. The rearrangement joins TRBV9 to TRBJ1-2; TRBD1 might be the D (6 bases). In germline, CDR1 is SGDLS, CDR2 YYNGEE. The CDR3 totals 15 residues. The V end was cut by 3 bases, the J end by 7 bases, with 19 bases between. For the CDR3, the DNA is TGTGCCAGCAGCGCGGACAGCCCCAGGGTGTTTGGCTACACCTTC. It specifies CASSADSPRVFGYTF.

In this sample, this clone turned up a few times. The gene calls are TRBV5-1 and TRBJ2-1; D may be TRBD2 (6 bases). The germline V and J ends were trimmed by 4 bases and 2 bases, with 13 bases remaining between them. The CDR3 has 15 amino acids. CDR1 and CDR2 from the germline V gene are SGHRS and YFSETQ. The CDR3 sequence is CASSAGSIPYNEQFF. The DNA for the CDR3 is TGCGCCAGCAGCGCCGGGAGTATCCCCTACAATGAGCAGTTCTTC.

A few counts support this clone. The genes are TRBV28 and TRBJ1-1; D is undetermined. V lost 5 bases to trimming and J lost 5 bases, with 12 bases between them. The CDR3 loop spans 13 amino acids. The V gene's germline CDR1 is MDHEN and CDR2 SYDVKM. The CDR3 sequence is CASSPGMGTEAFF. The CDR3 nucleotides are TGTGCCAGCAGTCCCGGGATGGGGACTGAAGCTTTCTTT.

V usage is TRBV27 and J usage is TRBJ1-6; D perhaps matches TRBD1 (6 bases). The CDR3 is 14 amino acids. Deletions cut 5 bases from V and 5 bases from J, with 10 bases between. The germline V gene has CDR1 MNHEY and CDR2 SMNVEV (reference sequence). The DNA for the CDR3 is TGTGCCAGCAGTCGACAGGCAGATAATTCACCCCTCCACTTT. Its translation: CASSRQADNSPLHF.

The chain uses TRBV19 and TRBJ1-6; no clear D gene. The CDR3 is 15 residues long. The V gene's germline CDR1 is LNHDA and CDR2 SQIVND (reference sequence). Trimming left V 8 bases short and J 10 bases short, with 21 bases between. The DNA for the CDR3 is TGTGCCAGTGCTCCAACCGGGATCAGAGAGTCACCCCTCCACTTT. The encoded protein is CASAPTGIRESPLHF.

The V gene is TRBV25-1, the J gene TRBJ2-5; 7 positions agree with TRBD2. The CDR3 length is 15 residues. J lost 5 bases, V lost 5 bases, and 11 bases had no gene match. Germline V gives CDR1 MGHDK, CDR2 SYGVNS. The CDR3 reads CASSRLASRGETQYF. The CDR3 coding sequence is TGTGCCAGCAGTAGACTAGCCTCCAGAGGGGAGACCCAGTACTTC.

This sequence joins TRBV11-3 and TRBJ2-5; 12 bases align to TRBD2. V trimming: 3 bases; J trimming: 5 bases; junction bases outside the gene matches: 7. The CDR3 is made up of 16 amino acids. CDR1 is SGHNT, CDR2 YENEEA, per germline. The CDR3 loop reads CASSFGVTSGSETQYF. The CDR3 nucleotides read TGTGCCAGCAGCTTCGGGGTGACTAGCGGGAGTGAGACCCAGTACTTC.

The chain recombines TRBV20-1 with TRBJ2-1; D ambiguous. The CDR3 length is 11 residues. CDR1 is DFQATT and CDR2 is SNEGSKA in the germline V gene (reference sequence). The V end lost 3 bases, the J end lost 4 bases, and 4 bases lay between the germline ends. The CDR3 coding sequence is TGCAGTGCTAGGGAGTACAATGAGCAGTTCTTC. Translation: CSAREYNEQFF.

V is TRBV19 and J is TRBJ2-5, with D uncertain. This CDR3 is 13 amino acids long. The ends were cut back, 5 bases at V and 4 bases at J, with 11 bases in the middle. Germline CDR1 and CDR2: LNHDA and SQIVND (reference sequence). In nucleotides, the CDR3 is TGTGCCAGTAGTGTACGACTGATAGAGACCCAGTACTTC. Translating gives CASSVRLIETQYF.

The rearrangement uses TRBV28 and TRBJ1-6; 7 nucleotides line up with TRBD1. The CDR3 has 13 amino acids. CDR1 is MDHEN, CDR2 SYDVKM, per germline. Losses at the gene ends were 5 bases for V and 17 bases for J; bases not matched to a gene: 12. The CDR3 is CASSTTGTAIFHF. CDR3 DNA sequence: TGTGCCAGCAGTACAACCGGGACAGCCATTTTCCACTTT.

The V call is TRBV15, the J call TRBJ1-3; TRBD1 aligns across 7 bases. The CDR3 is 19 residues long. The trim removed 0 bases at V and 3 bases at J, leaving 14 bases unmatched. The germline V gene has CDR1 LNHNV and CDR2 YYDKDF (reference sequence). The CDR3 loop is CATSRDATGTDSFGNTIYF. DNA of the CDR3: TGTGCCACCAGCAGAGACGCGACAGGGACGGATTCATTTGGAAACACCATATATTTT.

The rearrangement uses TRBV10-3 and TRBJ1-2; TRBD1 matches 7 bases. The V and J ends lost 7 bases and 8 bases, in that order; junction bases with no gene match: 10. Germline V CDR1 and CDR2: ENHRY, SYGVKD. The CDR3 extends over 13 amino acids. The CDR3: CAITPDRARGYTF. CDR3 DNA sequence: TGTGCCATCACTCCTGACAGGGCTCGCGGCTACACCTTC.

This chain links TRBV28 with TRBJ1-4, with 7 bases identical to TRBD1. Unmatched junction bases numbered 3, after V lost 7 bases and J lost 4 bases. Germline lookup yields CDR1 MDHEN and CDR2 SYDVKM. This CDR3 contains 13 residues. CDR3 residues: CASTGQINEKLFF. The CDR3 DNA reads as TGTGCCAGCACGGGACAGATTAATGAAAAACTGTTTTTT.

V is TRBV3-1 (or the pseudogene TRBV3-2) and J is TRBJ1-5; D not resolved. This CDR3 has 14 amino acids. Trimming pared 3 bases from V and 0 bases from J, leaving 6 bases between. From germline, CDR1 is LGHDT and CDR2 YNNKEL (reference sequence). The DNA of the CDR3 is TGTGCCAGCAGCCAGTTGTATAGCAATCAGCCCCAGCATTTT. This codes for CASSQLYSNQPQHF.

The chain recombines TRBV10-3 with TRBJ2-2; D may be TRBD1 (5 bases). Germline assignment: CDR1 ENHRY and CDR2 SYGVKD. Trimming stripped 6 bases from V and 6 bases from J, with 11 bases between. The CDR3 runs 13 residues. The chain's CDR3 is CAIRGPEAGELFF. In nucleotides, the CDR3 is TGTGCCATCAGGGGGCCCGAAGCCGGGGAGCTGTTTTTT.

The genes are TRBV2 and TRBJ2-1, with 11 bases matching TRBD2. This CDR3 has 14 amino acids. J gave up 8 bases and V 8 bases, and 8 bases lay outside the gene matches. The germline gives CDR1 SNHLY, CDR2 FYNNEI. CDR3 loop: CASALAGAVDEQFF. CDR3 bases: TGTGCCAGCGCACTAGCGGGAGCTGTAGATGAGCAGTTCTTC.

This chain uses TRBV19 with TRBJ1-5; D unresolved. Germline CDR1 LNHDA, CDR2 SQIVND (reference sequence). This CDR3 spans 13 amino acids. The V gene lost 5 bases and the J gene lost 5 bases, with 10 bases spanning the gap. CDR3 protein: CASSPRQDQPQHF. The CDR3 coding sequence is TGTGCCAGTAGTCCTCGGCAGGATCAGCCCCAGCATTTT.